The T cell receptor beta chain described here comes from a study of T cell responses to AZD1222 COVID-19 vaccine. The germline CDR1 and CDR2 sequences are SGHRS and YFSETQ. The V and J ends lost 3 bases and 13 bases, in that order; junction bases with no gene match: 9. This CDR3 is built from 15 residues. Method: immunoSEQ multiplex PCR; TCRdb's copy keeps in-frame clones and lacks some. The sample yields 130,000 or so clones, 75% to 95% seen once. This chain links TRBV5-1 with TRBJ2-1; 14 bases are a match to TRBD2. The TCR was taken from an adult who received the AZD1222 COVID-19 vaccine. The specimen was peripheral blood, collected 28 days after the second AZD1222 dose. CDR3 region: CASSWAGTSGGPQFF. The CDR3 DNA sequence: TGCGCCAGCAGCTGGGCCGGGACTAGCGGGGGCCCACAGTTCTTC.